These 21 T cell receptor beta chains originate from one sample sequenced in a study of T cells after yellow fever vaccination. TCRdb re-called the 5' RACE reads through MiXCR, storing one row per CDR3 protein. Here the sample spans approximately 24,000 distinct CDR3 sequences, 5% to 7% being singletons. Sequencing was performed on PBMCs, either bulk or a sorted T-cell subset (CD4+, CD8+, memory, or dextramer-sorted; not recorded which), taken 15 days after the yellow fever booster vaccination. Receptors were obtained from a man aged 25 to 40 who received the YFV17D yellow fever vaccine.

This clonotype was seen many times. This chain links TRBV6-5 with TRBJ1-3, with no clear D. Germline CDR1 MNHEY, CDR2 SVGAGI. This CDR3 spans 15 amino acids. V gave up 6 bases and J gave up 0 bases, with 12 bases separating them. The CDR3 bases are TGTGCCAGCAGAGGTGGTCATTCCTCTGGAAACACCATATATTTT. Protein sequence: CASRGGHSSGNTIYF.

This clonotype was counted many times. The J gene is TRBJ1-1, the V gene TRBV11-2, with unresolved D. The ends were cut back, 0 bases at V and 6 bases at J, with 11 bases in the middle. The germline CDR1 and CDR2 sequences are SGHAT and FQNNGV. This CDR3 has 14 amino acids. Here the CDR3 reads CASSLDPGESEAFF. CDR3 coding DNA: TGTGCCAGCAGCTTAGACCCCGGGGAATCTGAAGCTTTCTTT. Full variable domain (outside the CDR3, taken from reference TRBV11-2 and TRBJ1-1): EAGVAQSPRYKIIEKRQSVAFWCNPISGHATLYWYQQILGQGPKLLIQFQNNGVVDDSQLPKDRFSAERLKGVDSTLKIQPAKLEDSAVYLCASSLDPGESEAFFGQGTRLTVV.

As concerns this clonotype: The CDR3 end shows no conserved phenylalanine or tryptophan, and so a read error is likely. V gene TRBV11-2 combines with J gene TRBJ2-3, with unresolved D. This CDR3 region has 12 residues. Germline V gene data show CDR1 as SGHAT and CDR2 as FQNNGV. Deletions cut 9 bases from V and 0 bases from J, with 7 bases between. Written as DNA, the CDR3 is TGTGCCAGTACCCCTAGCACAGATACGCAGTATTAT. As protein: CASTPSTDTQYY.

This clonotype was seen at least ten times. This chain joins TRBV7-9 and TRBJ1-2; 11 bases fit TRBD1. CDR3 size: 17 residues. The germline gives CDR1 SEHNR, CDR2 FQNEAQ (reference sequence). J gave up 0 bases and V 8 bases, and 11 bases lay outside the gene matches. The CDR3 region has the DNA TGTGCCAGCCATTCTTCAGGACAGGGGGCTTCTAACTATGGCTACACCTTC. Translating it yields CASHSSGQGASNYGYTF.

This clonotype was seen at least ten times. CDR3 coding DNA: TGCGCCAGCAGCCAAGAAGGTCGGGGTCATCAGACCGGGGAGCTGTTTTTT. The encoded protein is CASSQEGRGHQTGELFF. The rearrangement joins TRBV4-3 to TRBJ2-2, with D maybe TRBD2 (5 bases). The CDR3 covers 17 residues. Germline V gene lookup returns CDR1 LGHNA and CDR2 YSLEER. Trimming removed 0 bases at V and 5 bases at J, with 16 bases between.

This clonotype was seen many times. The rearrangement uses TRBV11-2 and TRBJ2-3; 8 nucleotides line up with TRBD2. Trimming at V came to 3 bases and at J to 1 base, leaving 3 bases not matched to a gene. CDR3 length equals 15 residues. The germline V gene encodes CDR1 SGHAT and CDR2 FQNNGV. CDR3 nucleotide sequence: TGTGCCAGCAGCTTTGGAGCGGGGGGCACAGATACGCAGTATTTT. Its protein product is CASSFGAGGTDTQYF.

Comments on this clonotype: This sequence may be a read error, since a much larger clone differs from it by one base. CDR3 sequence reads: CASSQGKGYEQYF. The CDR3 bases are TGTGCCAGCAGCCAGGGAAAGGGCTACGAGCAGTACTTC. The chain is built from TRBV3-1 and TRBJ2-7, with no clear D. The length of the CDR3 is 13 residues. CDR1 is LGHDT and CDR2 is YNNKEL in the germline V gene (reference sequence). V lost 3 bases and J 3 bases, leaving 9 bases between the germline ends.

This clonotype was recorded at least ten times. This rearrangement joins TRBV12-3 or TRBV12-4 to TRBJ1-2; possibly TRBD1 for D (5 bases). V was clipped by 3 bases and J by 8 bases, with 16 bases between them. The CDR3 extends over 14 amino acids. The CDR3 nucleotides read TGTGCCAGCAGTTTTATTCCGGGGGTGCTAGGCTACACCTTC. Its protein is CASSFIPGVLGYTF.

This clonotype was detected many times. The chain recombines TRBV5-6 with TRBJ2-4; perhaps TRBD1 as D (5 bases). Trimming cost V 3 bases and J 0 bases, with 13 bases left between them. This CDR3 is built from 16 residues. CDR1 is SGHDT, CDR2 YYEEEE, per germline. DNA of the CDR3: TGTGCCAGCAGCTGGTGGGGCGCCCAAGCCAAAAACATTCAGTACTTC. Its translation: CASSWWGAQAKNIQYF.

This clonotype was seen at least ten times. The chain is built from TRBV5-1 and TRBJ1-2; TRBD1 aligns across 10 bases. Losses at the gene ends were 3 bases for V and 6 bases for J; bases not matched to a gene: 5. The CDR3 has 14 residues. Germline V gene data show CDR1 as SGHRS and CDR2 as YFSETQ. The CDR3 reads CASSSTGTGDGYTF. The DNA for the CDR3 is TGCGCCAGCAGCTCGACCGGGACAGGGGATGGCTACACCTTC.

This clonotype came up many times. CDR3 nucleotide sequence: TGTGCCAGCAGCCATAACGACAATGAGCAGTTCTTC. This codes for CASSHNDNEQFF. The chain recombines TRBV3-1 with TRBJ2-1; D is unresolved. CDR1 and CDR2 (germline): LGHDT, YNNKEL (reference sequence). V was clipped by 3 bases and J by 5 bases, with 5 bases between them. The CDR3 runs to 12 residues.

Many counts were recorded for this clonotype. The chain links TRBV18 to TRBJ1-2, with 9 nucleotides matching TRBD1. The germline gives CDR1 KGHSH, CDR2 LQKENI. The CDR3 extends over 14 amino acids. V shed 1 base, J shed 7 bases, and the junction held 4 bases outside the gene matches. The CDR3 protein is CASSPLDRGGGYTF. In DNA form, the CDR3 reads TGTGCCAGCTCACCACTGGACAGGGGAGGTGGCTACACCTTC.

This clonotype was counted ten times or more. V and J are TRBV29-1 and TRBJ2-7; 11 bases map to TRBD2. This CDR3 is 14 amino acids long. Germline-derived CDR1 and CDR2 are SQVTM and ANQGSEA. The J segment lost 3 bases and the V segment lost 7 bases, leaving 8 bases of the junction unmatched. CDR3 loop: CSAVLAGGVYEQYF. CDR3 nucleotide sequence: TGCAGCGCCGTCCTAGCGGGAGGTGTCTACGAGCAGTACTTC.

This clonotype was seen ten or more times. The genes are TRBV7-8 and TRBJ1-2; D ambiguous. V was cut by 5 bases and J by 8 bases, with 18 bases left in between. From germline, CDR1 is SGHVS and CDR2 FQNEAQ. This CDR3 has 14 amino acids. This CDR3 is CASSPRFSWGGYTF. The CDR3 DNA is TGTGCCAGCAGCCCCCGGTTTAGCTGGGGAGGCTACACCTTC. The full variable domain, rest sourced from reference TRBV7-8 and TRBJ1-2, is GAGVSQSPRYKVAKRGQDVALRCDPISGHVSLFWYQQALGQGPEFLTYFQNEAQLDKSGLPSDRFFAERPEGSVSTLKIQRTQQEDSAVYLCASSPRFSWGGYTFGSGTRLTVV.

At least ten counts were recorded for this clonotype. This chain joins TRBV5-1 and TRBJ1-2; D gene unclear. V was cut by 4 bases and J by 5 bases, with 15 bases left in between. The CDR3 sequence is 14 residues long. CDR1 and CDR2 (germline): SGHRS, YFSETQ. CDR3 region: CASSPGRGGYGYTF. DNA for the CDR3: TGCGCCAGCAGCCCCGGGCGTGGAGGTTATGGCTACACCTTC.

This clonotype was recorded at least ten times. The V gene is TRBV20-1, the J gene TRBJ2-1, with D tentatively TRBD2 (6 bases). The V and J ends lost 3 bases and 3 bases respectively, with 9 bases between them. Germline CDR1 DFQATT, CDR2 SNEGSKA (reference sequence). This CDR3 has 13 residues. DNA for the CDR3: TGCAGTGCTAGGACTAGTCTCTACAATGAGCAGTTCTTC. Protein product: CSARTSLYNEQFF.

This clonotype has at least ten counts. The V call is TRBV29-1, the J call TRBJ2-1; D gene uncertain. The CDR3 totals 14 residues. V lost 5 bases and J 0 bases, leaving 11 bases between the germline ends. Germline loops: CDR1 SQVTM, CDR2 ANQGSEA. CDR3 sequence: CSVSARSSYNEQFF. CDR3 coding DNA: TGCAGCGTTTCGGCCCGAAGCTCCTACAATGAGCAGTTCTTC.

At least ten counts were recorded for this clonotype. The chain employs TRBV3-1 and TRBJ2-3; D is ambiguous. The CDR3 is made up of 15 amino acids. The germline V gene has CDR1 LGHDT and CDR2 YNNKEL (reference sequence). Trimming took off 1 base at V and 3 bases at J, with 11 bases between the two ends. Written as DNA, the CDR3 is TGTGCCAGCAGCCAAGGCGGCTCCCGGACAGATACGCAGTATTTT. Protein sequence: CASSQGGSRTDTQYF.

This clonotype was counted many times. The V call is TRBV6-5, the J call TRBJ2-1; 9 positions agree with TRBD2. Losses at the gene ends were 2 bases for V and 7 bases for J; bases not matched to a gene: 12. Germline values: CDR1 MNHEY, CDR2 SVGAGI. The CDR3 sequence is 17 residues long. The chain's CDR3 is CASSYEVPGLATNEQFF. For the CDR3, the DNA is TGTGCCAGCAGTTACGAAGTCCCGGGACTAGCTACGAATGAGCAGTTCTTC.

This clonotype showed up just a few times. The chain combines TRBV5-4 with TRBJ2-6; 14 bases are shared with TRBD2. CDR1 and CDR2 from the germline V gene are SGHNT and YYREEE (reference sequence). The CDR3 length is 18 residues. The J segment lost 3 bases and the V segment lost 0 bases, leaving 2 bases of the junction unmatched. As DNA, the CDR3 is TGTGCCAGCAGCTTGGGACTAGCGGGAGGGGTTGGGGCCAACGTCCTGACTTTC. Its protein is CASSLGLAGGVGANVLTF.

This clonotype came up many times. This chain joins TRBV5-1 and TRBJ2-7, with D possibly being TRBD1 (6 bases). CDR3 length equals 14 residues. Germline CDR1 and CDR2: SGHRS and YFSETQ. Between the trimmed V and J ends, which lost 3 bases and 2 bases, there was a span of 12 bases. This chain's CDR3 is CASSSPGHTYEQYF. The CDR3 DNA sequence: TGCGCCAGCAGCTCTCCGGGACACACCTACGAGCAGTACTTC.